This TCR beta chain derives from a study of T cell changes during pregnancy in multiple sclerosis. The assay was immunoSEQ multiplex PCR, and TCRdb's table has in-frame clones only and misses some. The table records about 88,000 clones, around 90% of them present only once. The CDR3 sequence is 17 residues long. Per germline, CDR1 WSHSY and CDR2 SAAADI. The V end was cut by 0 bases, the J end by 0 bases, with 15 bases between. The TCR comes from a female donor with multiple sclerosis, enrolled in a pregnancy study. The chain carries TRBV10-2 and TRBJ2-7; TRBD2 might be the D (6 bases). The source material was peripheral blood, sampled in the first trimester of pregnancy. The CDR3 DNA is TGCGCCAGCAGTGAGTCGGGGGTAGGGACTTCCTCCTACGAGCAGTACTTC. It encodes CASSESGVGTSSYEQYF.